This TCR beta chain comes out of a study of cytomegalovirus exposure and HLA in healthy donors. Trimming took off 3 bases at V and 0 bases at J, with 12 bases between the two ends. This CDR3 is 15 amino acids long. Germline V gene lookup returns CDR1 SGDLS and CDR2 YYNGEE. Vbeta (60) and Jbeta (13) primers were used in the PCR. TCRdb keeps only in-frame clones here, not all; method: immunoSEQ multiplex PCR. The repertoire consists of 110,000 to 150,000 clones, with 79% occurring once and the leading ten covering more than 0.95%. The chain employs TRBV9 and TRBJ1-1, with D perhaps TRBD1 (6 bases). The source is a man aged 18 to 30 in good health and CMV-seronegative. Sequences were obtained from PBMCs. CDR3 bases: TGTGCCAGCAGCGCACAGACAGGTTTGAACACTGAAGCTTTCTTT. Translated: CASSAQTGLNTEAFF.